The sequence of this TCR beta chain was determined in a study of blood T cell repertoires in COVID-19. Unmatched junction bases numbered 8, after V lost 2 bases and J lost 7 bases. The CDR3 has 17 amino acids. In germline, CDR1 is LGHNT, CDR2 FRNRAP. Generated by immunoSEQ multiplex PCR, the TCRdb table keeps only in-frame clones and is missing some. The repertoire holds about 430,000 clones, with more than 80% as singletons. V and J are TRBV12-5 and TRBJ2-2, with 12 bases matching TRBD2. Sequencing was done on a sample of PBMCs or T cells enriched from blood (not recorded which). The TCR originated in a man aged 25-45 years who had recovered from COVID-19. The CDR3 nucleotides are TGTGCTAGTGGTTTGCCCCGACTAGCGGGAGATCACGGGGAGCTGTTTTTT. Translated: CASGLPRLAGDHGELFF. The entire variable domain, with the rest obtained from reference TRBV12-5 and TRBJ2-2, is as follows: DARVTQTPRHKVTEMGQEVTMRCQPILGHNTVFWYRQTMMQGLELLAYFRNRAPLDDSGMPKDRFSAEMPDATLATLKIQPSEPRDSAVYFCASGLPRLAGDHGELFFGEGSRLTVL.